A selection of T cell receptor beta chains follows, all from one sample in a study of shared clonotypes between healthy human individuals. Sequenced by immunoSEQ multiplex PCR; TCRdb stores in-frame clones only, minus some. The sample includes about 750,000 clones, 85% to 95% of them seen just once. The sequenced material came from naive CD8+ T cells sorted from blood. These receptor sequences come from a young man in good health. CDR3s include the opening cysteine and the closing phenylalanine or tryptophan. A D gene is named only where the DNA matches it firmly. Clone size is not always given. Where it is, it says once, few, many or a class for expanded clones.

size | J | V | D | DNA | CDR3
. | TRBJ2-7 | TRBV5-1 | . | TGCGCCAGCACCTGGGCTCCCGGCTACGAGCAGTACTTC | CASTWAPGYEQYF
. | TRBJ2-1 | TRBV6-5 | TRBD2 | TGTGCCAGCAGTTACTCGGCGGGAGTTGAAGATGAGCAGTTCTTC | CASSYSAGVEDEQFF
once | TRBJ2-7 | TRBV29-1 | TRBD2 | TGCAGCGTTGGACTAGCGGGAGGTTACGAGCAGTACTTC | CSVGLAGGYEQYF
. | TRBJ2-3 | TRBV15 | TRBD1 | TGTGCCACCAGCAATCGGACAGGGGCGTGGGATACGCAGTATTTT | CATSNRTGAWDTQYF
. | TRBJ2-1 | TRBV27 | . | TGTGCCAGCAGTTTAAATGGGGCCTCCCCTCTCAATGAGCAGTTCTTC | CASSLNGASPLNEQFF
. | TRBJ2-3 | TRBV7-9 | TRBD2 | TGTGCCAGCAGCTTAGCCGCCCTGGGGGGGTTAACTAGCACAGATACGCAGTATTTT | CASSLAALGGLTSTDTQYF
. | TRBJ2-7 | TRBV19 | TRBD2 | TGTGCCAGTAGTTTGGCTAGCGGGGCCTACGAGCAGTACTTC | CASSLASGAYEQYF
. | TRBJ2-1 | TRBV6-5 | . | TGTGCCAGCAGTTATTCCAATGAGCAGTTCTTC | CASSYSNEQFF
. | TRBJ2-1 | TRBV15 | . | TGTGCCACCAGCAGACAGGGTTCCTACAATGAGCAGTTCTTC | CATSRQGSYNEQFF
. | TRBJ1-2 | TRBV27 | TRBD1 | TGTGCCTCCAGGGGGACTAACTATGGCTACACCTTC | CASRGTNYGYTF
. | TRBJ2-4 | TRBV7-9 | . | TGTGCCAGCAGCTTTGAGGGTCGGGACATTCAGTACTTC | CASSFEGRDIQYF
. | TRBJ2-1 | TRBV7-6 | TRBD2 | TGTGCCAGCAGCTTCGGACTAGCGGGAGGGCCCGCCTACAATGAGCAGTTCTTC | CASSFGLAGGPAYNEQFF
. | TRBJ2-7 | TRBV6-1 | TRBD2 | TGTGCCAGCAGTGACGGCGGGAGTATCCCCTACGAGCAGTACTTC | CASSDGGSIPYEQYF
. | TRBJ2-1 | TRBV6-6 | . | TGTGCCAGCAGCTACAAACGGGTCCCCACTGCAGATCAGCAGTTCTTC | CASSYKRVPTADQQFF
. | TRBJ2-5 | TRBV2 | TRBD1 | TGTGCCAGCAGCCGCGACAGGGTGGAGACCCAGTACTTC | CASSRDRVETQYF
. | TRBJ2-7 | TRBV30 | TRBD1 | TGTGCCTGGGGACAGGGGTTGTCCTACGAGCAGTACTTC | CAWGQGLSYEQYF
few | TRBJ2-2 | TRBV5-6 | . | TGTGCCAGCACACATCAGGGTTCCGGGGAGCTGTTTTTT | CASTHQGSGELFF
. | TRBJ2-7 | TRBV25-1 | . | TGTGCCAGCAGTGAAGAATCGGGACAAATTAAAAACGAGCAGTACTTC | CASSEESGQIKNEQYF
. | TRBJ1-1 | TRBV6-5 | . | TGTGCCAGCAGCTATAACGCCCCGGGCCACACTGAAGCTTTCTTT | CASSYNAPGHTEAFF
. | TRBJ2-5 | TRBV7-9 | . | TGTGCCAGCAGCCGACAGGTAACGGCGCAAGAGACCCAGTACTTC | CASSRQVTAQETQYF
. | TRBJ2-1 | TRBV7-8 | TRBD2 | TGTGCCAGCAGCTTAGCTACTAGCGGGAGGGCCTGGGGAAATGAGCAGTTCTTC | CASSLATSGRAWGNEQFF
. | TRBJ2-7 | TRBV4-3 | TRBD1 | TGCGCCAGCAGCCAATACGACAGGGGGTACGAGCAGTACTTC | CASSQYDRGYEQYF
. | TRBJ1-2 | TRBV5-4 | TRBD1 | TGTGCCAGCAGCTTGGTTTCGGGACAGATCTATGGCTACACCTTC | CASSLVSGQIYGYTF
. | TRBJ2-1 | TRBV27 | TRBD2 | TGTGCCAGCAGTTCCGGACTAGCGGGAGACAATGAGCAGTTCTTC | CASSSGLAGDNEQFF
. | TRBJ2-1 | TRBV29-1 | . | TGCAGCGTTGATCTGGGGAATGAGCAGTTCTTC | CSVDLGNEQFF
. | TRBJ2-7 | TRBV7-9 | TRBD2 | TGTGCCAGCAGCCCGGCCGTGACTAGCGGGTCCTACGAGCAGTACTTC | CASSPAVTSGSYEQYF
. | TRBJ1-5 | TRBV7-9 | . | TGTGCCAGCAGCTTAAACAGGGACCAGCCCCAGCATTTT | CASSLNRDQPQHF
. | TRBJ2-1 | TRBV7-9 | . | TGTGCCACCAGTCGTGTGGGGCGCAATGAGCAGTTCTTC | CATSRVGRNEQFF
once | TRBJ2-5 | TRBV28 | TRBD2 | TGTGCCAGCAGTTCCGGACTAGCGGGAGCTCTCAGACAAGAGACCCAGTACTTC | CASSSGLAGALRQETQYF
. | TRBJ2-7 | TRBV7-2 | . | TGTGCCAGCAGCCACACGAGGGCCTACGAGCAGTACTTC | CASSHTRAYEQYF
. | TRBJ2-7 | TRBV28 | . | TGTGCCACCGTAGCAGGGAACTCCTACGAGCAGTACTTC | CATVAGNSYEQYF
. | TRBJ2-1 | TRBV7-9 | TRBD2 | TGTGCCAGCAGTAGTCCCCCGGGACTACAGCAGTTCTTC | CASSSPPGLQQFF
once | TRBJ2-3 | TRBV7-6 | . | TGTGCCAGCAGCTTATCGCTAGCAGATACGCAGTATTTT | CASSLSLADTQYF
. | TRBJ2-7 | TRBV7-9 | . | TGTGCCAGCAGCTCCCAGGGTACTTCCTACGAGCAGTACTTC | CASSSQGTSYEQYF
once | TRBJ2-7 | TRBV7-9 | TRBD1 | TGTGCCAGCAGCAAACAGGGGGACGAAACTTTATACGAGCAGTACTTC | CASSKQGDETLYEQYF
. | TRBJ2-3 | TRBV9 | . | TGTGCCAGCAGCCTCGAAACTAGTCCCGATACGCAGTATTTT | CASSLETSPDTQYF
. | TRBJ2-3 | TRBV4-3 | TRBD1 | TGCGCCAGCAGCCAAGATTTTTTCGGACAGGCGACGATCACAGATACGCAGTATTTT | CASSQDFFGQATITDTQYF
. | TRBJ2-3 | TRBV27 | . | TGTGCCAGCAGTCTAAGGGGTACAGATACGCAGTATTTT | CASSLRGTDTQYF
. | TRBJ1-2 | TRBV4-1 | TRBD1 | TGCGCCAGCAGCCAACGGGGACAGGGGGCTGTTGGCTACACCTTC | CASSQRGQGAVGYTF
once | TRBJ2-3 | TRBV5-6 | TRBD2 | TGTGCCAGCAGCTTGAGTAGCGGGACAGATACGCAGTATTTT | CASSLSSGTDTQYF
. | TRBJ2-1 | TRBV27 | TRBD2 | TGTGCCAGCAGTTCCAGCGGGACCTACAATGAGCAGTTCTTC | CASSSSGTYNEQFF
. | TRBJ2-1 | TRBV29-1 | TRBD2 | TGCAGCGTTGAAAAAGCGGGAGTTATGTATGAGCAGTTCTTC | CSVEKAGVMYEQFF
. | TRBJ2-7 | TRBV7-2 | TRBD2 | TGTGCCAGCAGCTTAACTAGCGTCTCTCCCGAGCAGTACTTC | CASSLTSVSPEQYF
. | TRBJ1-1 | TRBV7-9 | . | TGTGCCAGCAGCTCAGAGGACACTGAAGCTTTCTTT | CASSSEDTEAFF
. | TRBJ2-1 | TRBV5-1 | TRBD1 | TGCGCCAGCAGCTTGAGGGACAGGTTATCCTACAATGAGCAGTTCTTC | CASSLRDRLSYNEQFF